The clone carrying this TCR beta chain was counted between two and nine times. Its specificity is unknown. Germline CDR1 reads SGHDT; CDR2 reads YYEEEE. The V gene lost 2 bases and the J gene lost 2 bases, with 13 bases spanning the gap. This CDR3 has 15 amino acids. The data are from a study of beta chain features in type 1 diabetes. Whole-study findings and limits: Type 1 diabetes patients had fewer VDJ junction insertions and more deletions. Type 1 diabetes patients showed a moderate but significant shortening of TCRB CDR3s in all four CD4+ subsets.

Reverse transcribing all isolated RNA meant expressed TCRB transcripts were sequenced. Assay: immunoSEQ multiplex PCR; the TCRdb copy retains only in-frame clones and omits some. Counted here are around 690,000 clones, around 11% occurring once; the ten biggest clones make up over 0.1%. This chain uses TRBV5-6 with TRBJ1-1, with unresolved D. Sequencing used naive CD4+ T cells from blood. This receptor was taken from a man aged 25-40 years with type 1 diabetes. CDR3 loop: CASSLGWRLNTEAFF. The CDR3 DNA reads as TGTGCCAGCAGCTTAGGGTGGCGGCTCAACACTGAAGCTTTCTTT.